The clone carrying this TCR beta chain was observed a single time. CDR1 SGHVS and CDR2 FQNEAQ come from the germline V gene. Trimming removed 1 base at V and 0 bases at J, with 7 bases between. This CDR3 has 15 amino acids. The source of the sample is a study of OX40 agonist ivuxolimab in advanced cancers. Study summary: From about 20 to 80 years was the age range, with a mean of 60 years, and nearly 85% were male.

This table comes from immunoSEQ multiplex PCR, and its TCRdb copy is limited to in-frame clones, with some not included. The sample shows approximately 61,000 clones, around 90% of them seen only once. The rearrangement joins TRBV7-8 to TRBJ1-3; D uncertain. The sample was CD4+ or CD8+ T cells sorted from blood, taken in a trial of the OX40 agonist ivuxolimab. This clonotype originated in an adult with an advanced solid tumor such as melanoma, head and neck, liver or kidney cancer. CDR3 sequence reads: CASSLEGSSGNTIYF. CDR3 DNA: TGTGCCAGCAGCTTAGAAGGGAGCTCTGGAAACACCATATATTTT.